The 30 T cell receptor beta chains in this list originate from one sample, sequenced in a study of regulatory and conventional T cells in breast cancer. TCRdb fed the PCR reads into MiXCR, producing one record per CDR3 protein. The repertoire holds roughly 16,000 distinct CDR3 sequences, with 25% to 40% as singletons. Material for sequencing was conventional T cells from blood. The origin of the receptors is a female donor in good health.

The V and J genes are TRBV24-1 and TRBJ2-7; 8 bases are shared with TRBD1. Trimming took 3 bases from V and 2 from J; bases not matched to a gene: 5. CDR3 size: 15 residues. From germline, CDR1 is KGHDR and CDR2 SFDVKD. The CDR3 region is CATSDPGQGTYEQYF. Here the CDR3 DNA reads TGTGCCACCAGTGATCCAGGACAGGGAACCTACGAGCAGTACTTC.

This clonotype occurred a few times. This chain uses TRBV7-2 with TRBJ2-7; D is possibly TRBD2 (7 bases). The length of the CDR3 is 16 residues. V lost 1 base and J lost 0, with 13 bases in between. In germline, CDR1 is SGHTA, CDR2 FQGNSA. CDR3 residues: CASSLVGGHSSYEQYF. In DNA, the CDR3 is TGTGCCAGCAGCTTAGTCGGGGGGCACTCCTCCTACGAGCAGTACTTC. Combining the CDR3 with reference TRBV7-2 and TRBJ2-7 gives the whole variable domain GAGVSQSPSNKVTEKGKDVELRCDPISGHTALYWYRQSLGQGLEFLIYFQGNSAPDKSGLPSDRFSAERTGGSVSTLTIQRTQQEDSAVYLCASSLVGGHSSYEQYFGPGTRLTVT.

The chain carries TRBV6-2 or TRBV6-3 and TRBJ1-1; D gene unclear. CDR1 is MNHEY and CDR2 is SVGEGT in the germline V gene. Trimming removed 6 bases from V and 0 bases from J, with 8 bases in between. CDR3 length: 13 amino acids. CDR3 nucleotides: TGTGCCAGCAGACTCAACCTGAACACTGAAGCTTTCTTT. Amino acid sequence: CASRLNLNTEAFF.

To note about this clonotype: This may stem from a read error, because a much larger clone lies one nucleotide away. The rearrangement links TRBV6-5 to TRBJ2-7; 10 bases match TRBD2. Germline loops: CDR1 MNHEY, CDR2 SVGAGI. The CDR3 runs to 19 residues. For the CDR3, the DNA is TGTGCCAGCAGCAAGAAAGGACCCGAGACTAGCGGGCGTTCAAACCAACGGCACTTC. It codes for CASSKKGPETSGRSNQRHF.

This clonotype was detected a few times. The chain is built from TRBV5-6 and TRBJ2-1; a possible D gene is TRBD1 (5 bases). V lost 5 bases to trimming and J lost 5 bases, with 17 bases between them. Germline V gives CDR1 SGHDT, CDR2 YYEEEE. The CDR3 runs to 15 residues. The CDR3 nucleotides are TGTGCCAGCAGAAAAGGGGTAATCCGGGACAATGAGCAGTTCTTC. Amino acid sequence: CASRKGVIRDNEQFF. The variable domain in full, completed from reference TRBV5-6 and TRBJ2-1, reads DAGVTQSPTHLIKTRGQQVTLRCSPKSGHDTVSWYQQALGQGPQFIFQYYEEEERQRGNFPDRFSGHQFPNYSSELNVNALLLGDSALYLCASRKGVIRDNEQFFGPGTRLTVL.

A word on this clonotype: The junction differs from germline at one of its ends, possibly a read error. The V call is TRBV15, the J call TRBJ1-3; D remains ambiguous. The CDR3 contains 15 residues. Germline lookup yields CDR1 LNHNV and CDR2 YYDKDF (reference sequence). CDR3 residues: CATSRDTGTGNTIYF. CDR3 DNA: TGCGCCACCAGCAGAGATACCGGCACTGGAAACACCATATATTTT.

A few counts support this clonotype. The chain couples TRBV7-3 to TRBJ1-2; TRBD1 matches 10 bases. The V gene end was trimmed by 5 bases and the J gene end by 4 bases; junction bases not matched to a gene: 4. The length of the CDR3 is 14 residues. Germline assignment: CDR1 SGHTA and CDR2 FQGTGA. CDR3 in DNA: TGTGCCAGCAGCGTGACAGGGGGCGGCTATGGCTACACCTTC. It translates to CASSVTGGGYGYTF.

The chain recombines TRBV20-1 with TRBJ2-7, with D perhaps assigned TRBD1 or TRBD2 (5 bases each). V lost 3 bases to trimming and J lost 7 bases, with 16 bases between them. CDR3 length: 13 residues. Germline CDR1 DFQATT, CDR2 SNEGSKA (reference sequence). The DNA for the CDR3 is TGCAGTGCTAGGGAGACTCAGAGGGGTGAGCAGTACTTC. Translation gives CSARETQRGEQYF.

There are a few counts of this clonotype. This chain links TRBV5-5 with TRBJ1-2; 10 positions match TRBD1. The trim removed 4 bases at V and 3 bases at J, leaving 18 bases unmatched. The length of the CDR3 is 19 residues. From germline, CDR1 is SGHKS and CDR2 YYEKEE (reference sequence). The CDR3: CASSPQPGQGFVMDYGYTF. CDR3 DNA sequence: TGTGCCAGCAGCCCCCAACCGGGACAGGGGTTCGTAATGGACTATGGCTACACCTTC.

In this sample, this clonotype turned up a few times. The chain is built from TRBV6-2 or TRBV6-3 and TRBJ2-1, with a weak D call TRBD2 (5 bases). Germline values: CDR1 MNHEY, CDR2 SVGEGT. CDR3 length equals 12 residues. V lost 0 bases to trimming and J lost 10 bases, with 7 bases between them. CDR3: CASSYSWREQFF. The DNA for the CDR3 is TGTGCCAGCAGTTACTCCTGGAGGGAGCAGTTCTTC.

In its sample, this clonotype was seen a few times. CDR3 bases: TGTGCCAGCAGCTCATTAAGGGGAGGAAACACCATATATTTT. Translation gives CASSSLRGGNTIYF. V usage is TRBV7-9 and J usage is TRBJ1-3; the D gene is possibly TRBD1 (5 bases). This CDR3 is 14 amino acids long. Germline CDR1 and CDR2: SEHNR and FQNEAQ (reference sequence). The V end was cut by 4 bases, the J end by 4 bases, with 11 bases between.

This clonotype has a handful of counts. The chain recombines TRBV4-1 with TRBJ1-2, with no clear D. The CDR3 covers 16 residues. Germline-derived CDR1 and CDR2 are MGHRA and YSYEKL. Trimming removed 0 bases at V and 6 bases at J, with 17 bases between. The CDR3 loop is CASSQDGLNGRHGYTF. In DNA form, the CDR3 reads TGCGCCAGCAGCCAAGATGGGCTGAACGGGAGGCATGGCTACACCTTC.

The chain uses TRBV7-2 and TRBJ2-1; TRBD2 agrees at 10 bases. V dropped 5 bases and J dropped 2; count of bases not matched to a gene: 3. Germline CDR1 reads SGHTA; CDR2 reads FQGNSA. The length of the CDR3 is 15 residues. For the CDR3, the DNA is TGTGCCAGCAGCCTAACTAGCGGGGCCTACAATGAGCAGTTCTTC. This sequence encodes CASSLTSGAYNEQFF.

The V call is TRBV4-3, the J call TRBJ2-2; 7 positions agree with TRBD1. The CDR3 totals 14 residues. Germline-derived CDR1 and CDR2 are LGHNA and YSLEER. V was pared by 4 bases and J by 5 bases, with 4 bases of the junction left unmatched. The CDR3 loop reads CASSLMTGTGELFF. In DNA, the CDR3 is TGCGCCAGCAGCCTAATGACAGGGACCGGGGAGCTGTTTTTT.

The table lists this clonotype with a few counts. V gene TRBV6-2 or TRBV6-3 combines with J gene TRBJ1-1, with a tentative D call TRBD1 (6 bases). Per germline, CDR1 MNHEY and CDR2 SVGEGT. The germline V and J ends were trimmed by 0 bases and 5 bases, with 13 bases remaining between them. This CDR3 has 15 residues. CDR3 amino acids: CASSYSKQGRTEAFF. The CDR3 DNA reads TGTGCCAGCAGTTACTCGAAACAGGGTAGAACTGAAGCTTTCTTT.

This clonotype occurred a few times. The chain recombines TRBV5-4 with TRBJ1-2; 9 bases align to TRBD1. CDR3 length: 14 amino acids. Germline V lookup: CDR1 SGHNT, CDR2 YYREEE (reference sequence). V gave up 4 bases and J gave up 6 bases; unmatched junction bases: 7. The CDR3 sequence is CASSLDRGWNGYTF. The CDR3 DNA sequence: TGTGCCAGCAGCCTTGACAGGGGGTGGAATGGCTACACCTTC.

This chain connects TRBV6-2 or TRBV6-3 to TRBJ2-1; D tentatively reads TRBD1 or TRBD2 (5 bases each). CDR1 MNHEY and CDR2 SVGEGT come from the germline V gene. The CDR3 consists of 14 residues. The ends were cut back, 7 bases at V and 5 bases at J, with 15 bases in the middle. The CDR3 DNA is TGTGCCAGCACCGGCAGGGAGTTCGACAATGAGCAGTTCTTC. This gives the protein CASTGREFDNEQFF.

The chain recombines TRBV5-1 with TRBJ1-3, with D possibly matching TRBD1 (6 bases). With 0 bases removed from V and 0 bases from J, the gap between germline ends came to 7 bases. The germline gives CDR1 SGHRS, CDR2 YFSETQ. This CDR3 is built from 15 residues. CDR3 bases: TGCGCCAGCAGCTTGGAGGGGGTCTCTGGAAACACCATATATTTT. This encodes CASSLEGVSGNTIYF.

The chain combines TRBV20-1 with TRBJ2-7; 9 nucleotides line up with TRBD2. The V gene end was trimmed by 5 bases and the J gene end by 5 bases; junction bases not matched to a gene: 7. CDR1 and CDR2 from the germline V gene are DFQATT and SNEGSKA (reference sequence). The CDR3 totals 13 residues. CDR3 region: CSALAGRGDEQYF. Here the CDR3 DNA reads TGCAGTGCTCTAGCGGGGAGAGGCGACGAGCAGTACTTC.

The V call is TRBV7-2, the J call TRBJ2-5; a possible D gene is TRBD1 (6 bases). The CDR3 is made up of 14 amino acids. The ends were cut back, 5 bases at V and 4 bases at J, with 14 bases in the middle. CDR1 is SGHTA, CDR2 FQGNSA, per germline. The CDR3 sequence is CASSRNRVLETQYF. The CDR3 nucleotides read TGTGCCAGCAGCCGCAACAGGGTTTTAGAGACCCAGTACTTC. Full variable domain (outside the CDR3, taken from reference TRBV7-2 and TRBJ2-5): GAGVSQSPSNKVTEKGKDVELRCDPISGHTALYWYRQSLGQGLEFLIYFQGNSAPDKSGLPSDRFSAERTGGSVSTLTIQRTQQEDSAVYLCASSRNRVLETQYFGPGTRLLVL.

CDR3 in DNA: TGCGCCAGCAGCTTGACTAGCGGGGGGATGAACTCCTACAATGAGCAGTTCTTC. Amino acid sequence: CASSLTSGGMNSYNEQFF. V is TRBV5-1 and J is TRBJ2-1; TRBD2 matches at 12 bases. Trimming took 1 base from V and 0 from J; bases not matched to a gene: 5. This CDR3 comprises 18 residues. The germline gives CDR1 SGHRS, CDR2 YFSETQ.

This clonotype was picked up a small number of times. This chain connects TRBV6-2 or TRBV6-3 to TRBJ1-1, with D maybe TRBD1 (6 bases). The CDR3 consists of 13 residues. Looked up from germline, CDR1 is MNHEY and CDR2 is SVGEGT. The V end was cut by 5 bases, the J end by 10 bases, with 17 bases between. As DNA, the CDR3 is TGTGCCAGCAGTCCTCGGACAGCCCAGGGAGCTTTCTTT. Its protein product is CASSPRTAQGAFF.

The chain joins TRBV10-3 to TRBJ1-1; tentative D call: TRBD1 (6 bases). V lost 5 bases to trimming and J lost 5 bases, with 18 bases between them. Germline assignment: CDR1 ENHRY and CDR2 SYGVKD. This CDR3 has 15 residues. The CDR3 here is CAISSTGPGETEAFF. DNA for the CDR3: TGTGCCATCAGTTCTACAGGGCCCGGAGAGACTGAAGCTTTCTTT.

This clonotype was observed a few times. V is TRBV7-3 and J is TRBJ1-6; a weak D match, TRBD1 (6 bases). CDR3 length equals 13 residues. Germline CDR1 reads SGHTA; CDR2 reads FQGTGA. The germline V and J ends were trimmed by 6 bases and 6 bases, with 9 bases remaining between them. Written as DNA, the CDR3 is TGTGCCAGCAGTCCGGACAGTAATTCACCCCTCCACTTT. It is translated as CASSPDSNSPLHF.

A word on this clonotype: A much larger clonotype is one base distant, so this may be a read error. This chain joins TRBV6-2 or TRBV6-3 and TRBJ1-1, with a possible D match to TRBD1 (6 bases). Germline V CDR1 and CDR2: MNHEY, SVGEGT. This CDR3 comprises 17 residues. The CDR3 sequence is CASSYLYRGASNTEASF. As DNA, the CDR3 is TGTGCCAGCAGTTACCTCTACCGGGGGGCATCGAACACTGAAGCTTCCTTT.

The chain combines TRBV9 with TRBJ2-1; 8 positions match TRBD2. The length of the CDR3 is 14 residues. Germline V gene sequence: CDR1 SGDLS, CDR2 YYNGEE. V gave up 3 bases and J gave up 7 bases; unmatched junction bases: 6. CDR3 in DNA: TGTGCCAGCAGCGCGGCAGGGACTAGTAATGAGCAGTTCTTC. It is translated as CASSAAGTSNEQFF.

The chain combines TRBV24-1 with TRBJ2-3, with D tentatively TRBD2 (6 bases). Germline V gene data show CDR1 as KGHDR and CDR2 as SFDVKD. The V end lost 5 bases, the J end lost 1 base, and 12 bases lay between the germline ends. This CDR3 is 15 amino acids long. The CDR3 region has the DNA TGTGCCACCAGTGGGAGGGATAGAGGCACAGATACGCAGTATTTT. It codes for CATSGRDRGTDTQYF.

This clonotype was counted only a few times. The chain has TRBV7-3 and TRBJ2-1; a weak D match, TRBD1 (6 bases). Trimming took off 0 bases at V and 4 bases at J, with 13 bases between the two ends. CDR1 and CDR2 from the germline V gene are SGHTA and FQGTGA. The CDR3 length is 16 residues. The CDR3 bases are TGTGCCAGCAGCTTAACAGACACAGGGTCGTACAATGAGCAGTTCTTC. It specifies CASSLTDTGSYNEQFF.

A few counts support this clonotype. V and J are TRBV6-5 and TRBJ1-5, with 7 bases aligning to TRBD1. The germline V gene encodes CDR1 MNHEY and CDR2 SVGAGI. This CDR3 comprises 13 residues. V was clipped by 6 bases and J by 4 bases; unmatched bases: 3. CDR3 protein: CASSLGQNQPQHF. DNA of the CDR3: TGTGCCAGCAGCTTGGGACAGAATCAGCCCCAGCATTTT.

This clonotype rates as medium-sized. This rearrangement joins TRBV25-1 to TRBJ1-3; D is undetermined. This CDR3 spans 14 amino acids. The V gene's germline CDR1 is MGHDK and CDR2 SYGVNS. V was cut by 3 bases and J by 4 bases, with 10 bases left in between. CDR3 sequence: CASSDPGNGNTIYF. The DNA of the CDR3 is TGTGCCAGCAGTGACCCTGGGAACGGAAACACCATATATTTT.